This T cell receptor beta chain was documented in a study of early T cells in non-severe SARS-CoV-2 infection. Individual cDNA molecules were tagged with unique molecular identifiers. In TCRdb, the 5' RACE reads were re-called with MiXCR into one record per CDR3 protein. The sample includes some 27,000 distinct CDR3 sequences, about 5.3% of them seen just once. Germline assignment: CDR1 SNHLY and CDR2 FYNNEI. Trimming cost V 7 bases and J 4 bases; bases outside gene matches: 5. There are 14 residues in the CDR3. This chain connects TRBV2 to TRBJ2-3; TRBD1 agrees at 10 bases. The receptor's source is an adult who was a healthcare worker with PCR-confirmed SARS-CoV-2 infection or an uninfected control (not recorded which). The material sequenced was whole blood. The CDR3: CASKIDRGPDTQYF. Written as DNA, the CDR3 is TGTGCCAGCAAAATCGACAGGGGGCCAGATACGCAGTATTTT.